These 9 T cell receptor beta chains came from one sample sequenced in a study of T cell responses to AZD1222 COVID-19 vaccine. This table comes from immunoSEQ multiplex PCR, and its TCRdb copy is limited to in-frame clones, with some not included. The sample records fewer than 150,000 clones, around 90% being singletons. Sequencing was performed on peripheral blood, taken on day 0 of AZD1222 vaccination. These receptor sequences come from an adult in good health.

With regard to this clone: The identical CDR3 is also encoded by other nucleotide sequences in the sample. The genes are TRBV5-1 and TRBJ2-5; no reliable D call. Trimming took off 0 bases at V and 5 bases at J, with 2 bases between the two ends. This CDR3 contains 11 residues. Germline V gene data show CDR1 as SGHRS and CDR2 as YFSETQ. CDR3: CASSLEETQYF. Here the CDR3 DNA reads TGCGCCAGCAGCTTGGAGGAGACCCAGTACTTC.

The CDR3 is CATSDPTGYEQYF. CDR3 sequence (DNA): TGTGCCACCAGTGATCCTACAGGGTACGAGCAGTACTTC. The chain joins TRBV24-1 to TRBJ2-7; D possibly corresponds to TRBD1 (6 bases). The CDR3 covers 13 residues. Germline loops: CDR1 KGHDR, CDR2 SFDVKD. Trimming removed 3 bases at V and 4 bases at J, with 9 bases between.

This clone appeared a few times. The genes are TRBV5-1 and TRBJ2-7, with D possibly matching TRBD1 (5 bases). The germline V gene encodes CDR1 SGHRS and CDR2 YFSETQ. The V and J ends lost 3 bases and 6 bases respectively, with 10 bases between them. CDR3 length equals 12 residues. CDR3 in DNA: TGCGCCAGCAGCTCGGACATTTCCGAGCAGTACTTC. Encoded protein: CASSSDISEQYF.

The gene calls are TRBV5-1 and TRBJ2-2; no definite D call. In germline, CDR1 is SGHRS, CDR2 YFSETQ. The CDR3 consists of 13 residues. The germline V and J ends were trimmed by 4 bases and 3 bases, with 7 bases remaining between them. The CDR3 DNA is TGCGCCAGCAGCCAAGACCACACCGGGGAGCTGTTTTTT. Translating it yields CASSQDHTGELFF.

The chain is built from TRBV4-1 and TRBJ1-1; 8 nucleotides agree with TRBD1. The V gene end was trimmed by 9 bases and the J gene end by 0 bases; junction bases not matched to a gene: 3. From germline, CDR1 is MGHRA and CDR2 YSYEKL. There are 13 residues in the CDR3. The CDR3 DNA is TGCGCCAGTCAGGGGGCTATGAACACTGAAGCTTTCTTT. Amino acids: CASQGAMNTEAFF.

This rearrangement joins TRBV19 to TRBJ1-5; possibly TRBD1 for D (5 bases). The CDR3 runs to 19 residues. Germline CDR1 LNHDA, CDR2 SQIVND (reference sequence). V was cut by 5 bases and J by 0 bases, with 23 bases left in between. CDR3 DNA: TGTGCCAGTAGTCCTCCCCCAAGTAGGGACTACTATAGCAATCAGCCCCAGCATTTT. This translates into CASSPPPSRDYYSNQPQHF.

The rearrangement uses TRBV4-2 and TRBJ2-5, with D tentatively TRBD2 (6 bases). Trimming stripped 1 base from V and 5 bases from J, with 17 bases between. The V gene's germline CDR1 is LGHNA and CDR2 YNFKEQ. There are 16 residues in the CDR3. CDR3 loop: CASSQGAGSIKETQYF. In nucleotides, the CDR3 is TGTGCCAGCAGCCAAGGAGCGGGCTCTATTAAGGAGACCCAGTACTTC.

A note on this clone: Other DNA sequences in the same sample also yield this CDR3. The chain is built from TRBV30 and TRBJ1-6; 7 bases agree with TRBD1. The J segment lost 0 bases and the V segment lost 4 bases, leaving 0 bases of the junction unmatched. Germline V lookup: CDR1 GTSNPN, CDR2 SVGIG (reference sequence). CDR3 length: 14 residues. The CDR3 sequence: CAWTGGSYNSPLHF. The CDR3 region has the DNA TGTGCCTGGACAGGGGGCTCCTATAATTCACCCCTCCACTTT.

The chain recombines TRBV4-3 with TRBJ2-4; D unresolved. Trimming left V 0 bases short and J 1 base short, with 7 bases between. This CDR3 is 15 amino acids long. Germline values: CDR1 LGHNA, CDR2 YSLEER. CDR3 nucleotide sequence: TGCGCCAGCAGCCAAGATTCGACTGCCAAAAACATTCAGTACTTC. This translates into CASSQDSTAKNIQYF.